Each of the 15 T cell receptor beta chains below was sequenced from the same sample in a study of T cell repertoires in aging, cancer and after chemotherapy. Multiplex touch-down PCR with TRB-A/B primers amplified rearranged V-D-J TRB sequences. MiXCR, applied by TCRdb to the multiplex PCR reads, yields one record per CDR3 protein. The sample contains around 2,000 distinct CDR3 sequences, approximately 18% of which appear only once. Amplification of TCR beta used genomic DNA extracted from peripheral blood. The source material was blood. The receptors originated from a human donor with a solid tumor.

The chain carries TRBV20-1 and TRBJ2-1, with D possibly being TRBD2 (5 bases). This CDR3 spans 13 amino acids. CDR1 is DFQATT, CDR2 SNEGSKA, per germline (reference sequence). Trimming took off 5 bases at V and 6 bases at J, with 14 bases between the two ends. The CDR3 spells CSARTRTFNEQFF. In nucleotides, the CDR3 is TGCAGTGCTCGGACTCGAACTTTCAATGAGCAGTTCTTC.

This clonotype qualifies as medium-sized. This chain uses TRBV12-3 or TRBV12-4 with TRBJ1-3; D is unclear. The CDR3 length is 12 residues. The V gene lost 8 bases and the J gene lost 7 bases, with 12 bases spanning the gap. The CDR3 region is CASLEQFNTIYF. CDR3 sequence (DNA): TGTGCCAGCTTAGAACAATTCAACACCATATATTTT.

The chain recombines TRBV2 with TRBJ1-1; the D gene is possibly TRBD1 (5 bases). The CDR3 loop spans 12 amino acids. Trimming took 4 bases from V and 4 from J, leaving 7 bases between them. The germline CDR1 and CDR2 sequences are SNHLY and FYNNEI. In DNA, the CDR3 is TGTGCCAGCAGTGGACAGACCACTGAAGCTTTCTTT. As protein: CASSGQTTEAFF.

This clonotype was seen more than once but under ten times. This rearrangement joins TRBV6-1 to TRBJ2-2; D perhaps matches TRBD2 (6 bases). The CDR3 is 15 amino acids. V was trimmed by 5 bases and J by 2 bases, leaving 12 bases between them. Germline V lookup: CDR1 MNHNS, CDR2 SASEGT. As DNA, the CDR3 is TGTGCCAGCAGTCGGGGAGGCTTAAACACCGGGGAGCTGTTTTTT. This codes for CASSRGGLNTGELFF.

This clonotype was seen only a few times. This chain links TRBV6-2 or TRBV6-3 with TRBJ2-7, with 8 positions matching TRBD1. The J segment lost 6 bases and the V segment lost 0 bases, leaving 4 bases of the junction unmatched. Germline V CDR1 and CDR2: MNHEY, SVGEGT. The CDR3 runs to 14 residues. CDR3 sequence (DNA): TGTGCCAGCAGTTACTCCAGGGGGCGATCCGAGCAGTACTTC. It translates to CASSYSRGRSEQYF.

This clonotype is medium-sized. This chain connects TRBV20-1 to TRBJ2-3; 8 nucleotides line up with TRBD2. Germline V gene lookup returns CDR1 DFQATT and CDR2 SNEGSKA (reference sequence). This CDR3 spans 12 amino acids. CDR3 protein: CSRAGGTDTQYF. The CDR3 bases are TGCAGCCGAGCGGGAGGCACAGATACGCAGTATTTT.

A word on this clonotype: No conserved phenylalanine or tryptophan is present at the end of the CDR3, so a read error is the likely explanation. The chain recombines TRBV20-1 with TRBJ2-7; 9 bases are shared with TRBD1. The CDR3 consists of 14 residues. Germline loops: CDR1 DFQATT, CDR2 SNEGSKA (reference sequence). The trim removed 6 bases at V and 3 bases at J, leaving 9 bases unmatched. The CDR3 sequence: CSAYSRDRDYEQYY. The CDR3 DNA is TGCAGTGCCTATTCCCGGGACAGGGACTACGAGCAGTACTAC.

CDR3 loop: CASSGWAGGYNEQFF. For the CDR3, the DNA is TGTGCCAGCAGTGGATGGGCGGGGGGGTACAATGAGCAGTTCTTC. The V gene is TRBV6-2 or TRBV6-3, the J gene TRBJ2-1; 9 bases align to TRBD2. Germline-derived CDR1 and CDR2 are MNHEY and SVGEGT. This CDR3 comprises 15 residues. Trimming cost V 5 bases and J 4 bases; bases outside gene matches: 6.

In this sample, this clonotype turned up a few times. This chain joins TRBV4-1 and TRBJ1-3; D possibly corresponds to TRBD1 (5 bases). CDR1 and CDR2 from the germline V gene are MGHRA and YSYEKL. The CDR3 contains 16 residues. Between the trimmed V and J ends, which lost 4 bases and 4 bases, there was a span of 17 bases. The CDR3 DNA follows: TGCGCCAGCAGCCCGACCGGGACTTCCAAAGGAAACACCATATATTTT. Translating gives CASSPTGTSKGNTIYF.

The chain recombines TRBV5-1 with TRBJ2-7, with a tentative D call TRBD1 (6 bases). Trimming left V 5 bases short and J 4 bases short, with 13 bases between. Germline values: CDR1 SGHRS, CDR2 YFSETQ. The length of the CDR3 is 13 residues. The CDR3 nucleotides read TGCGCCAGCAGTCAGGGGATTAGTTACGAGCAGTACTTC. It codes for CASSQGISYEQYF.

This clonotype is medium-sized in the sample. The genes are TRBV6-2 or TRBV6-3 and TRBJ1-2; D remains unclear. The CDR3 length is 12 residues. CDR1 MNHEY and CDR2 SVGEGT come from the germline V gene. Trimming cost V 3 bases and J 5 bases, with 7 bases left between them. This chain's CDR3 is CASSYETYGYTF. The CDR3, as DNA: TGTGCCAGCAGTTATGAGACTTATGGCTACACCTTC.

The rearrangement links TRBV20-1 to TRBJ1-5; perhaps TRBD1 as D (5 bases). Germline V CDR1 and CDR2: DFQATT, SNEGSKA (reference sequence). Trimming cost V 6 bases and J 0 bases, with 18 bases left between them. The CDR3 runs to 16 residues. CDR3 protein: CSAGGGSLYSNQPQHF. DNA of the CDR3: TGCAGTGCCGGTGGGGGTTCCCTATATAGCAATCAGCCCCAGCATTTT.

By its share, this clonotype is medium-sized. The chain joins TRBV6-5 to TRBJ1-6, with 7 bases aligning to TRBD1. Germline CDR1 is MNHEY and CDR2 is SVGAGI. V lost 6 bases, J lost 6 bases, and 5 bases stayed unmatched. The CDR3 sequence is 14 residues long. In nucleotides, the CDR3 is TGTGCCAGCAGCCCCGACAGGGTTAATTCACCCCTCCACTTT. Translating gives CASSPDRVNSPLHF.

This clonotype turned up a few times. V and J are TRBV20-1 and TRBJ2-7; the D is unclear. Germline CDR1 reads DFQATT; CDR2 reads SNEGSKA (reference sequence). The CDR3 contains 13 residues. Trimming shortened V by 6 bases and J by 1 base, and 13 bases separated the two germline ends. The CDR3 bases are TGCAGTGCGCCTCTACCACCATCCTACGAGCAGTACTTC. It translates to CSAPLPPSYEQYF.

This clonotype was detected only a few times. This sequence joins TRBV20-1 and TRBJ2-1; 9 nucleotides align to TRBD2. CDR1 is DFQATT, CDR2 SNEGSKA, per germline (reference sequence). This CDR3 is 19 amino acids long. V shed 3 bases, J shed 7 bases, and the junction held 22 bases outside the gene matches. This CDR3 is CSASGNGLARSVRENEQFF. The CDR3 region has the DNA TGCAGTGCTAGTGGTAATGGACTAGCGAGGAGTGTAAGGGAGAATGAGCAGTTCTTC.